These T cell receptor beta chains were read from a single sample in a study of T cell changes during pregnancy in multiple sclerosis. The data were produced by immunoSEQ multiplex PCR, yet TCRdb's version contains in-frame clones alone and is incomplete. The sample lists about 50,000 clones, approximately 91% occurring once. Sequenced here: CD4+ T cells from peripheral blood mononuclear cells, sampled after pregnancy. The origin of the receptors is a female donor in good health, enrolled as a control in a pregnancy study. CDR3s include the opening cysteine and the closing phenylalanine or tryptophan. D genes are given only for firm matches.

CDR3 DNA	CDR3 protein	D gene	V gene	J gene
TGTGCCATCAGTGCGGGACAGAACTATGGCTACACCTTC	CAISAGQNYGYTF	TRBD1	TRBV10-3	TRBJ1-2
TGTGCCAGCAGTTTGGGGGGGTCGAACACTGAAGCTTTCTTT	CASSLGGSNTEAFF	NA	TRBV28	TRBJ1-1
TGTGCCAGCAGCAAAGACCCCGACGGGGGCTACACCTTC	CASSKDPDGGYTF	NA	TRBV7-9	TRBJ1-2
TGCGCCGGACGACAGAAATACACAGATACGCAGTATTTT	CAGRQKYTDTQYF	NA	TRBV5-1	TRBJ2-3
TGTGCCAGCAGTCACACAGGGGGCTCCACCTACGAGCAGTACTTC	CASSHTGGSTYEQYF	TRBD1	TRBV6-5	TRBJ2-7
TGCGCCAGCAACCCGACGGGACTAGCTCAAGAGACCCAGTACTTC	CASNPTGLAQETQYF	TRBD2	TRBV5-1	TRBJ2-5
TGTGCCAGCAGCTTAGTTACAACTAGCGGAGCCTACGAGCAGTACTTC	CASSLVTTSGAYEQYF	TRBD2	TRBV7-2	TRBJ2-7
TGTGCCACCAGCAGAGCGGGACAGGCGGTAGACGAGCAGTACTTC	CATSRAGQAVDEQYF	TRBD1	TRBV15	TRBJ2-7
TGTGCCAGTAGTTACCTTTTGGGACAGGGGGCATATCAGCCCCAGCATTTT	CASSYLLGQGAYQPQHF	TRBD1	TRBV19	TRBJ1-5
TGCGCCAGCAGCGTCGGCCGACTAGGTAAAGAGCGCACTGAAGCTTTCTTT	CASSVGRLGKERTEAFF	NA	TRBV5-1	TRBJ1-1